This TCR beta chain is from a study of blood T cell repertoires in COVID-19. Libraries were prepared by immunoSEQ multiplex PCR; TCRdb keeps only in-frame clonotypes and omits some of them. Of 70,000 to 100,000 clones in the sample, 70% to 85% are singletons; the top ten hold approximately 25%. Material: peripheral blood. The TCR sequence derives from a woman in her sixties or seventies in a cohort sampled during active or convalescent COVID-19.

CDR3: CASSKGQGGLGELFF. The CDR3 region has the DNA TGTGCCAGTAGTAAGGGACAGGGCGGACTCGGGGAGCTGTTTTTT. The V call is TRBV19, the J call TRBJ2-2; TRBD1 matches 9 bases. The CDR3 runs 15 residues. Losses at the gene ends were 4 bases for V and 7 bases for J; bases not matched to a gene: 7. CDR1 and CDR2 from the germline V gene are LNHDA and SQIVND (reference sequence).